This entry describes one TCR beta chain. Its antigen is undetermined. Deletions cut 2 bases from V and 6 bases from J, with 8 bases between. The CDR3 has 12 amino acids. Germline values: CDR1 KGHSH, CDR2 LQKENI. The sample belongs to a study of tumor-infiltrating lymphocytes in localized non-small cell lung cancer. Study observations and caveats: Not all patients were TCR sequenced, owing to tissue quantity. Immunotypes IM1 and IM2 had similar TCR-derived T-cell fractions. Each assay used a separate piece of the same tissue. Recurrence-free survival showed no association with tumor T-cell fraction.

Profiling relied on immunoSEQ multiplex PCR, and the TCRdb table lists in-frame clones only, not all of them. There are thousands of clones in the sample; about four fifths occur only once, and 9% to 10% lies in the top ten. This clonotype originated in a human donor with non-small cell lung cancer. The sequenced material came from lung tumor tissue. The gene calls are TRBV18 and TRBJ2-7; D remains unclear. CDR3 nucleotide sequence: TGTGCCAGCTCACCAGCCGGCTTCGAGCAGTACTTC. This sequence encodes CASSPAGFEQYF.